This TCR beta chain is drawn from a study of cytotoxic CD8 clonotypes in ibrutinib-treated CLL (dated by TCRdb to 2020 to 2022). Looking at the study overall: In this cohort, approximately 15 patients were treatment-naive and about ten were relapsed/refractory, while some 18 had unmutated IGHV. Longitudinal samples were available for about 30% of the roughly 86 trial participants. An average of about 260,000 productive templates and 94,082 productive rearrangements was obtained per sample. Every remission and progressive disease sample was obtained while ibrutinib was still being received by the patients. Partial responses were observed in about 25 patients and complete responses in 2; after a median follow-up of roughly 62 months, remission was maintained in around 14 patients and progression was observed in some 12. Response samples were taken after a median of 12 months on treatment, ranging from about 6 to 40 months. Cryopreserved peripheral blood mononuclear cells were collected at three points: before therapy, at response, and at either sustained remission or disease progression.

The time point label, as the study defines it: 20 to 25 months on ibrutinib. For TCR beta library preparation, around 2.1 micrograms of genomic DNA were extracted from the cryopreserved PBMCs. High-throughput TCR beta sequencing was performed on longitudinal blood samples from CLL patients receiving ibrutinib monotherapy. The patients took part in an open-label, single-center phase 2 trial of ibrutinib monotherapy. On this clone: Its recognized antigen is unknown. No qualities accompany the bases; no much larger clone lies one base away.

V is clipped by 5 bases and J by 7 bases, and the sequence between their germline boundaries is 21 bases long. CDR1 and CDR2, per the germline V gene, are MDHEN and SYDVKM. From the cysteine through the phenylalanine, the CDR3 covers 15 amino acids. The read is trimmed to its CDR3 DNA, 45 bases read in frame from base 1. The goal of deep resolution MiSeq sequencing was a depth between 1 in 1 million and 1 in 200,000 T cells, and coverage averaged 10x per clonotype. The immunoSEQ hsTCRB Kit was used to generate the TCR beta libraries. Processing in the source paper ran as follows. The data were analyzed with ImmunoSEQ Analyzer and ImmunoSEQ Data Assistant, and V, D and J gene assignments followed IMGT definitions. Clonality was computed as one minus normalized Shannon entropy of productive rearrangement frequencies, ranging from 0 to 1. Only overrepresented clonotypes making up at least 0.05% of each patient's repertoire were included in the public clonotype analysis. Roughly 12 age-matched healthy donor repertoires from immuneACCESS were used as controls for clonality. In TCRdb, the immuneACCESS table is reduced to in-frame sequences with V and J assigned. These tables do not hold every clone; where another copy was compared, an unresolved V gene accounts for under half, and the others remain unexplained. V and J calls and clone size come straight from that table; D and trimming were deduced from the DNA. The sample table records 250,000 or so clones; 70% of these occur just once. Of the sample, about 16% falls within the top ten clones.

Results the study describes overall, beyond this receptor: An increase in clonality was observed at ibrutinib response, with clonality remaining stable during sustained remission and falling back toward baseline at progression. Public clonotypes were found to be uncommon and were observed to contract or remain stable during treatment; the increase in clonality was shown to reflect expansion of private clonotypes at ibrutinib response. Baseline clonality exceeded that of age-matched healthy donors and correlated strongly with circulating CD8+ T-cell counts. Lymph node repertoires were not examined, and the timing of sampling was not matched between patients in sustained remission and those whose disease progressed.

The starting material was PBMCs, obtained after 24 months of ibrutinib treatment. The chain uses TRBV28 and TRBJ2-7; 6 matching bases give a weak D call of TRBD1. The TCR sequence derives from a human donor with chronic lymphocytic leukemia. The base sequence is TGTGCCAGCAGTAAACAGGGTGGACTCTCCTGGGAGCAGTACTTC. Translation gives CASSKQGGLSWEQYF.